This T cell receptor (beta chain) was profiled in a study of patients and donors after allogeneic stem cell transplantation. Trimming shortened V by 5 bases and J by 5 bases, and 13 bases separated the two germline ends. The length of the CDR3 is 14 residues. Germline CDR1 MDHEN, CDR2 SYDVKM. From the RT-PCR reads, TCRdb called clonotypes with MiXCR, one entry per CDR3 protein. The data contain about 160,000 distinct CDR3 sequences, around 28% of them singletons. The TCR originated in a human donor who was either an allogeneic HSCT recipient or a stem cell or donor lymphocyte infusion donor (not recorded which). It is not recorded whose cells these are; they may come from a transplant donor. V and J are TRBV28 and TRBJ2-1; no clear D. Sequencing was carried out using blood, either unsorted or a sorted T cell fraction (not recorded which). CDR3 region: CASSLRKSHNEQFF. CDR3 nucleotides: TGTGCCAGCAGTCTTCGAAAGTCACACAATGAGCAGTTCTTC.